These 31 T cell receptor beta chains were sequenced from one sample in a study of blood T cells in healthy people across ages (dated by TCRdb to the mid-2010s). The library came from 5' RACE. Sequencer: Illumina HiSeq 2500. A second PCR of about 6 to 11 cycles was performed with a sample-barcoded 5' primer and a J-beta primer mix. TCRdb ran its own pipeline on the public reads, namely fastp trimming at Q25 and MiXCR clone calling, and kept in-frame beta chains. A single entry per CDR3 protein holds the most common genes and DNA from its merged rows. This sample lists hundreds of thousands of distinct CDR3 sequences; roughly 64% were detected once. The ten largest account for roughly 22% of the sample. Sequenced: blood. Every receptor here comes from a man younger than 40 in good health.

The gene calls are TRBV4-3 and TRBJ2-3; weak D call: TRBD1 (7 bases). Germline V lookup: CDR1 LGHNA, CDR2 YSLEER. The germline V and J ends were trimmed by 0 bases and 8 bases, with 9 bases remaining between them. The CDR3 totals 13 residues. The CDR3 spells CASSQDQGGTQYF. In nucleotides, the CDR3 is TGCGCCAGCAGCCAAGATCAGGGGGGTACGCAGTATTTT.

CDR3 sequence reads: CASSAAGASYEQYF. For the CDR3, the DNA is TGTGCCAGTAGTGCCGCAGGGGCCTCCTACGAGCAGTACTTC. The V call is TRBV19, the J call TRBJ2-5; perhaps TRBD1 as D (6 bases). The DNA end is more similar to TRBJ2-7, so the J call may be wrong. This CDR3 has 14 amino acids. CDR1 LNHDA and CDR2 SQIVND come from the germline V gene (reference sequence).

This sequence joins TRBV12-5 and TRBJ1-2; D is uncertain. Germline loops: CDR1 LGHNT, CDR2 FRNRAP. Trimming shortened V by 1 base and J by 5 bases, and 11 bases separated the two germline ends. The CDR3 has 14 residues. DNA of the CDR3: TGTGCTAGTGGTTTGGGCGGATGGAAATATGGCTACACCTTC. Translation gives CASGLGGWKYGYTF.

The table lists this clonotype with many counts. The CDR3 nucleotides read TGTGCCAGCAGCTCGGGGGAGACCCAGTACTTC. Encoded protein: CASSSGETQYF. The genes are TRBV7-2 and TRBJ2-5, with D possibly matching TRBD2 (5 bases). The V and J ends lost 4 bases and 5 bases respectively, with 5 bases between them. The CDR3 is made up of 11 amino acids. CDR1 and CDR2 from the germline V gene are SGHTA and FQGNSA.

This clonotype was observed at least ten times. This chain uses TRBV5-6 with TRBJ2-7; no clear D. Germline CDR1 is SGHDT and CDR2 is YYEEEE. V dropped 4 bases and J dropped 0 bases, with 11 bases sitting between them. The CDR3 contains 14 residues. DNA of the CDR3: TGTGCCAGCAGCCTTTCCTGGGGCTCCTACGAGCAGTACTTC. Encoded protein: CASSLSWGSYEQYF.

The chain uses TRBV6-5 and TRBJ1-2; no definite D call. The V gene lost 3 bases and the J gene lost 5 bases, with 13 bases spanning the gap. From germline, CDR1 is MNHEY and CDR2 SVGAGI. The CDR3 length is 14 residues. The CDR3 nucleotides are TGTGCCAGCAGTTATAAGCCGGGTTATTATGGCTACACCTTC. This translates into CASSYKPGYYGYTF.

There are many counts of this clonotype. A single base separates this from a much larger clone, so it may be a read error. This CDR3 is CASSPLGRGIGNEQYF. DNA of the CDR3: TGTGCCAGCAGTCCCCTGGGGCGGGGGATAGGCAATGAGCAGTACTTC. This chain uses TRBV6-4 with TRBJ2-5; 7 bases map to TRBD2. CDR3 size: 16 residues. Germline V gene sequence: CDR1 MRHNA, CDR2 SNTAGT. Trimming at V came to 5 bases and at J to 11 bases, leaving 20 bases not matched to a gene.

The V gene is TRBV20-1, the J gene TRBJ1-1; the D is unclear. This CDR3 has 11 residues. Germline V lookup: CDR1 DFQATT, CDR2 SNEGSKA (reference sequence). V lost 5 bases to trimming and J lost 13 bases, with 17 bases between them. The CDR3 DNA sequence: TGCAGTGCTTTGAATCCGGGCGAGGATTTCTTT. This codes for CSALNPGEDFF.

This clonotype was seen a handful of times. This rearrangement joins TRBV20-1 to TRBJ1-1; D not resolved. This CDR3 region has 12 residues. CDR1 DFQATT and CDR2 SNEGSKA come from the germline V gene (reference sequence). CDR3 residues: CRPQGKHTEAFF. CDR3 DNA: TGCAGACCACAAGGGAAGCACACTGAAGCTTTCTTT.

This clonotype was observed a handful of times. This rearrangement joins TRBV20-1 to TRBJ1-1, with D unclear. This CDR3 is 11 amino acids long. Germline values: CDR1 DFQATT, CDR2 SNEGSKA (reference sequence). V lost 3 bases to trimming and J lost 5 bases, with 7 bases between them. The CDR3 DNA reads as TGCAGTGCTAGTTCCCAGACTGAAGCTTTCTTT. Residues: CSASSQTEAFF.

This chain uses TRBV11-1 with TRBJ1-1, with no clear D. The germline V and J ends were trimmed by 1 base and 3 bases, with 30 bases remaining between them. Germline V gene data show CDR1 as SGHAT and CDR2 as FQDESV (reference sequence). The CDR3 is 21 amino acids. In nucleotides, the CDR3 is TGTGCCAGCAGCTTAGTCTTAGTTAGCTACCCCGTTAGTGTAACCCACACTGAAGCTTTCTTT. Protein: CASSLVLVSYPVSVTHTEAFF.

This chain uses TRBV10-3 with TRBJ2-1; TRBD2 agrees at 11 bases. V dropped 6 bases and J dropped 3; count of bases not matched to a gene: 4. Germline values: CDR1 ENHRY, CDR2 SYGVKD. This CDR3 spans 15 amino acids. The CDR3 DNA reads TGTGCCATCAGCGACACTAGCGGGAGCTACAATGAGCAGTTCTTC. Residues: CAISDTSGSYNEQFF.

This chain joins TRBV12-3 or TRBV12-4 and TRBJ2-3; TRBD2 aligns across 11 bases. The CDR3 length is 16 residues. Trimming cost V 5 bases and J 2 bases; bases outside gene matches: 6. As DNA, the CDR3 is TGTGCCAGCAGTACACGACTAGCGGGATTCACAGATACGCAGTATTTT. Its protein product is CASSTRLAGFTDTQYF.

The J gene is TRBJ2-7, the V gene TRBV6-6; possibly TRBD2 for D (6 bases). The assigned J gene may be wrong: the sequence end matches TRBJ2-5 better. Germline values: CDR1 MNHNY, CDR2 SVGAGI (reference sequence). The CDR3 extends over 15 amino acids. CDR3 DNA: TGTGCCAGCAGTTATTTGGAGGGCTCAGGAGAGACCCAGTACTTC. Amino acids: CASSYLEGSGETQYF.

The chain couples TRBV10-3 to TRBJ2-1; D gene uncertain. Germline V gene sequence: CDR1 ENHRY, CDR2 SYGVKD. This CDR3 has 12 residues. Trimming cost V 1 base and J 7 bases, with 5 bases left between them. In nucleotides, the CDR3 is TGTGCCATCAGTGAGTTTATTAATGAGCAGTTCTTC. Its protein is CAISEFINEQFF.

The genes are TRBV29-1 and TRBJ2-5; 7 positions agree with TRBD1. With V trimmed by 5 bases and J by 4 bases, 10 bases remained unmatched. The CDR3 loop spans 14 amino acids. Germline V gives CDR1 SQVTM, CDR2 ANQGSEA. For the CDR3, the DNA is TGCAGCGTTACTCGGACAGGTGGATTAGAGACCCAGTACTTC. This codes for CSVTRTGGLETQYF.

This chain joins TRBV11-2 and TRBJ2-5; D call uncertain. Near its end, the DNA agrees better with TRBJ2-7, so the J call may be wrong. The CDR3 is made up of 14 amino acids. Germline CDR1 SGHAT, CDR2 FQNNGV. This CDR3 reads CASSLDRPFYEQYF. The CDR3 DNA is TGTGCCAGCAGCTTAGATCGGCCGTTCTACGAGCAGTACTTC.

The CDR3 DNA sequence: TGTGCCAGCTGTGAAATACGGGAGACCCAGTACTTC. Its protein is CASCEIRETQYF. This chain joins TRBV28 and TRBJ2-5; D call uncertain. Between the trimmed V and J ends, which lost 8 bases and 5 bases, there was a span of 12 bases. Germline CDR1 and CDR2: MDHEN and SYDVKM. This CDR3 region has 12 residues.

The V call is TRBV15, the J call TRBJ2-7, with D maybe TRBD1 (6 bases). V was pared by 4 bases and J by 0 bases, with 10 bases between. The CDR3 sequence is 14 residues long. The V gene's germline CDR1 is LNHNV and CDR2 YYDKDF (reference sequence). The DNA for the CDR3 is TGTGCCACCAGCAAAACAGGGAGCTCCTACGAGCAGTACTTC. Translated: CATSKTGSSYEQYF.

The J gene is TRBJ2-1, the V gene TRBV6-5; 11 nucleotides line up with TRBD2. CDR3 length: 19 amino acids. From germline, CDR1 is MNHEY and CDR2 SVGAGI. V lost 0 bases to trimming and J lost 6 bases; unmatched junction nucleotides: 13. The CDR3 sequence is CASSYSPAPLAGGPNEQFF. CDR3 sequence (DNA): TGTGCCAGCAGTTACTCCCCAGCCCCTCTAGCGGGGGGACCCAATGAGCAGTTCTTC.

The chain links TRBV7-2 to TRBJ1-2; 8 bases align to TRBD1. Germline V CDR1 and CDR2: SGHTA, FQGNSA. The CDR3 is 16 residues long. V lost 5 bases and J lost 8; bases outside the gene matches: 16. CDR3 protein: CASSPVRDRTVRGYTF. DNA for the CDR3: TGTGCCAGCAGCCCCGTCCGGGACAGGACAGTCAGGGGCTACACCTTC.

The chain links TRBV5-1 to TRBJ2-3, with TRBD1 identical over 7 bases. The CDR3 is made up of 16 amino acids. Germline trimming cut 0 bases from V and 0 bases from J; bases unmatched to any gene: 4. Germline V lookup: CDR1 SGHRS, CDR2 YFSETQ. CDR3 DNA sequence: TGCGCCAGCAGCTTGGAAGGGGGCATGAGCACAGATACGCAGTATTTT. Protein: CASSLEGGMSTDTQYF.

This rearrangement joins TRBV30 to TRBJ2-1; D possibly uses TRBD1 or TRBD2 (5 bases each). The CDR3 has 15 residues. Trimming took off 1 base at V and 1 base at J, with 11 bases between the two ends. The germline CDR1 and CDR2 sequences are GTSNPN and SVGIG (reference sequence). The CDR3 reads CAWSAPGPSYNEQFF. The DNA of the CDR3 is TGTGCCTGGAGTGCACCGGGACCGTCCTACAATGAGCAGTTCTTC.

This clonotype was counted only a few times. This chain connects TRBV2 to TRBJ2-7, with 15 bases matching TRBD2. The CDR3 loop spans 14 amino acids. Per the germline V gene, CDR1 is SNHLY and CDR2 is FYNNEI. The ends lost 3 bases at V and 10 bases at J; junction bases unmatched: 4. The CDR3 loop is CASSEGLAGGSQYF. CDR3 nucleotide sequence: TGTGCCAGCAGTGAGGGACTAGCGGGGGGTTCCCAGTACTTC.

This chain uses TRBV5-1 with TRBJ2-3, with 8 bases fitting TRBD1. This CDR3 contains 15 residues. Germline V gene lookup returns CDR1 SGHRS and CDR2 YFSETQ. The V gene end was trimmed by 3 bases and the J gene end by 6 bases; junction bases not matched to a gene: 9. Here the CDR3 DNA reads TGCGCCAGCAGCTGGGGACAGGTCGCCCCGGATACGCAGTATTTT. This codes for CASSWGQVAPDTQYF.

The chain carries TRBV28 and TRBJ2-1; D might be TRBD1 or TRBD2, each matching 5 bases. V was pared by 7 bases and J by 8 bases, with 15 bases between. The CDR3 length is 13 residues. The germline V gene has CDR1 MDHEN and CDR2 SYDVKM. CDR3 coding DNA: TGTGCCAGCACCAACCCCCTGGGGGATGAGCAGTTCTTC. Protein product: CASTNPLGDEQFF.

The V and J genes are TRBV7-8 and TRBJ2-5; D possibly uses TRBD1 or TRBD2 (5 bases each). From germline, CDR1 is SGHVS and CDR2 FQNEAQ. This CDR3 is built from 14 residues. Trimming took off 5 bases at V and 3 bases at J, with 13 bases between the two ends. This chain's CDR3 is CASSPGPLKETQYF. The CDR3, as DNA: TGTGCCAGCAGCCCGGGGCCTCTCAAAGAGACCCAGTACTTC.

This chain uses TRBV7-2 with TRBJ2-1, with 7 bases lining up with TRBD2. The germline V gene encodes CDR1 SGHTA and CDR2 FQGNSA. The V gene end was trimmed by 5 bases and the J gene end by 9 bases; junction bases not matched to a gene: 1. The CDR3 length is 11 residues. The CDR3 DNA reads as TGTGCCAGCAGCGGCGGGAGTGAGCAGTTCTTC. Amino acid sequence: CASSGGSEQFF. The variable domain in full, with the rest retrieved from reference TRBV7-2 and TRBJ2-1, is GAGVSQSPSNKVTEKGKDVELRCDPISGHTALYWYRQSLGQGLEFLIYFQGNSAPDKSGLPSDRFSAERTGGSVSTLTIQRTQQEDSAVYLCASSGGSEQFFGPGTRLTVL.

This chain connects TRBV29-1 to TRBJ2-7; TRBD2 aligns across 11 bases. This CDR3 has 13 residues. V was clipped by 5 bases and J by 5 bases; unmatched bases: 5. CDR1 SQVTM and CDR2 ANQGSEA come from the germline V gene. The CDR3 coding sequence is TGCAGCGTTTCTACTAGCGGGAGTAACGAGCAGTACTTC. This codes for CSVSTSGSNEQYF.

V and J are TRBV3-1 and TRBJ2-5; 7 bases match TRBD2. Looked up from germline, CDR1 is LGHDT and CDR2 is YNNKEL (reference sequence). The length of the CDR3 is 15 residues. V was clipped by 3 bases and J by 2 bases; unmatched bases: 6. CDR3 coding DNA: TGTGCCAGCAGCCAGATGGCGGGAGAGCAAGAGACCCAGTACTTC. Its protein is CASSQMAGEQETQYF.

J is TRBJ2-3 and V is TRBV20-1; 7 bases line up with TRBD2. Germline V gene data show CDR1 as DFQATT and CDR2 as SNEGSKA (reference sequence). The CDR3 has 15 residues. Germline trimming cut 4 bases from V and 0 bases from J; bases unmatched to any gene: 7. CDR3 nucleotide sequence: TGCAGTGCTACGTCAGCGGGGACTAGCACAGATACGCAGTATTTT. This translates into CSATSAGTSTDTQYF.